Here is one TCR beta chain with its context. This sample was taken from a study of blood T cell repertoires in COVID-19. Trimming removed 8 bases from V and 3 bases from J, with 11 bases in between. The CDR3 totals 12 residues. The germline gives CDR1 MNHEY, CDR2 SMNVEV (reference sequence). Assay used: immunoSEQ multiplex PCR; TCRdb lists only in-frame clones, some missing. The sample has approximately 100,000 clones, approximately 81% seen once. This chain uses TRBV27 with TRBJ2-7; D is possibly TRBD1 (5 bases). This sequence was found in a woman in her seventies with acute or convalescent COVID-19. The material sequenced was peripheral blood. The CDR3 reads CASAGHYYEQYV. CDR3 nucleotides: TGTGCCAGCGCAGGACACTACTACGAGCAGTACGTC.